This T cell receptor beta chain comes out of a study of T cell repertoires in ileal Crohn's disease. Produced via immunoSEQ multiplex PCR; TCRdb's table is partial and in-frame only. The table shows about 15,000 clones, with about 73% occurring only once. Germline CDR1 SQVTM, CDR2 ANQGSEA. Trimming took 7 bases from V and 4 from J; bases not matched to a gene: 7. The CDR3 extends over 13 amino acids. The source of this sequence is an adult with Crohn's disease. Sequencing input: ileal tissue. The chain uses TRBV29-1 and TRBJ2-7, with 10 bases aligning to TRBD1. CDR3 bases: TGCAGCGCCCCTGACAGGGGGCTTTACGAGCAGTACTTC. Amino acid sequence: CSAPDRGLYEQYF.